What follows are 19 T cell receptor beta chains derived from one specimen sequenced in a study of human T cells and chemical hapten exposure. Noted time point: patch test 1, 2 weeks after DPC sensitization. Treatment of the sample: therapeutic diphenylcyclopropenone sensitization with weekly scalp DPC. TCRdb re-called the RACE reads with MiXCR, one entry per CDR3 protein. Here the sample spans 85,000 or so distinct CDR3 sequences, around 10% being singletons. The sequencing used whole blood, collected in connection with sensitization to the hapten diphenylcyclopropenone (DPC). All receptors come from a woman aged 50 to 60 with alopecia areata. Some clones in this sample may be carry-over from other donors' samples.

This clonotype was detected only a few times. The chain couples TRBV9 to TRBJ2-2, with TRBD1 identical over 9 bases. The CDR3 totals 14 residues. CDR1 is SGDLS, CDR2 YYNGEE, per germline. Trimming took 4 bases from V and 10 from J; bases not matched to a gene: 8. CDR3 sequence (DNA): TGTGCCAGCAGCCGGGGGACAGGGTTATCGGAGCTGTTTTTT. Its translation: CASSRGTGLSELFF.

The V call is TRBV5-1, the J call TRBJ1-4; D perhaps matches TRBD1 (5 bases). V was trimmed by 6 bases and J by 8 bases, leaving 14 bases between them. Germline CDR1 and CDR2: SGHRS and YFSETQ. The CDR3 is made up of 13 amino acids. CDR3 residues: CASTRDPAEKLFF. CDR3 in DNA: TGCGCCAGCACCCGGGACCCGGCGGAAAAACTGTTTTTT.

This clonotype showed up many times. The chain links TRBV29-1 to TRBJ2-1, with no clear D. The CDR3 covers 14 residues. Germline V CDR1 and CDR2: SQVTM, ANQGSEA. V was trimmed by 7 bases and J by 1 base, leaving 14 bases between them. DNA of the CDR3: TGCAGCGCTAACCCCCAGACTTCCTACAATGAGCAGTTCTTC. It encodes CSANPQTSYNEQFF.

This clonotype has ten or more counts. This chain links TRBV3-1 with TRBJ1-3; D ambiguous. Trimming left V 4 bases short and J 0 bases short, with 7 bases between. CDR1 and CDR2 from the germline V gene are LGHDT and YNNKEL (reference sequence). The CDR3 covers 14 residues. The CDR3, as DNA: TGTGCCAGCAGCCGCGACATCTCTGGAAACACCATATATTTT. It yields the protein CASSRDISGNTIYF.

This clonotype was detected many times. The genes are TRBV2 and TRBJ2-3, with no clear D. V was shortened by 4 bases and J by 5 bases, with 4 bases between the two germline ends. The CDR3 spans 11 residues. The V gene's germline CDR1 is SNHLY and CDR2 FYNNEI. The DNA for the CDR3 is TGTGCCAGCAGTGTGGGAGATACGCAGTATTTT. Its translation is CASSVGDTQYF.

This clonotype was detected only a few times. The gene calls are TRBV4-3 and TRBJ2-3; TRBD2 matches at 7 bases. Germline CDR1 and CDR2: LGHNA and YSLEER. The CDR3 has 17 amino acids. The V gene end was trimmed by 0 bases and the J gene end by 0 bases; junction bases not matched to a gene: 6. The CDR3 reads CASSQEGGGPSTDTQYF. CDR3 DNA: TGCGCCAGCAGCCAAGAGGGGGGGGGACCTAGCACAGATACGCAGTATTTT.

The chain links TRBV5-1 to TRBJ2-4; D possibly matches TRBD1 or TRBD2 (5 bases each). This CDR3 contains 17 residues. Trimming left V 3 bases short and J 1 base short, with 17 bases between. CDR1 and CDR2 (germline): SGHRS, YFSETQ. The CDR3 sequence is CASSSQVASGAKNIQYF. DNA of the CDR3: TGCGCCAGCAGCTCACAGGTGGCGTCGGGGGCCAAAAACATTCAGTACTTC.

This rearrangement joins TRBV28 to TRBJ2-4, with 8 bases aligning to TRBD2. V shed 7 bases, J shed 0 bases, and the junction held 5 bases outside the gene matches. Germline-derived CDR1 and CDR2 are MDHEN and SYDVKM. This CDR3 region has 15 residues. CDR3 nucleotide sequence: TGTGCCAGCACCGGGGGGGGCCTAGCCAAAAACATTCAGTACTTC. This sequence encodes CASTGGGLAKNIQYF. Full variable domain (outside the CDR3, taken from reference TRBV28 and TRBJ2-4): DVKVTQSSRYLVKRTGEKVFLECVQDMDHENMFWYRQDPGLGLRLIYFSYDVKMKEKGDIPEGYSVSREKKERFSLILESASTNQTSMYLCASTGGGLAKNIQYFGAGTRLSVL.

The chain joins TRBV3-1 to TRBJ2-7; the D is unclear. This CDR3 is 12 amino acids long. The germline V gene has CDR1 LGHDT and CDR2 YNNKEL (reference sequence). Trimming left V 3 bases short and J 6 bases short, with 9 bases between. CDR3: CASSQDPGEQYF. The CDR3, as DNA: TGTGCCAGCAGCCAGGACCCGGGCGAGCAGTACTTC.

This clonotype was seen a few times. The chain links TRBV11-2 to TRBJ2-3; 11 nucleotides agree with TRBD2. The CDR3 spans 15 residues. Unmatched junction bases numbered 3, after V lost 4 bases and J lost 3 bases. Germline CDR1 is SGHAT and CDR2 is FQNNGV. The CDR3: CASSSGLADTDTQYF. CDR3 sequence (DNA): TGTGCCAGCAGCTCGGGACTAGCGGATACAGATACGCAGTATTTT. The complete variable domain, with remaining parts taken from reference TRBV11-2 and TRBJ2-3, reads EAGVAQSPRYKIIEKRQSVAFWCNPISGHATLYWYQQILGQGPKLLIQFQNNGVVDDSQLPKDRFSAERLKGVDSTLKIQPAKLEDSAVYLCASSSGLADTDTQYFGPGTRLTVL.

At least ten counts were recorded for this clonotype. The V call is TRBV20-1, the J call TRBJ2-5; 7 bases match TRBD2. V shed 6 bases and J 4 bases; nucleotides not matched to a gene: 11. Germline V lookup: CDR1 DFQATT, CDR2 SNEGSKA (reference sequence). CDR3 length: 14 residues. CDR3 in amino acids: CSAPPQRGRETQYF. The CDR3 region has the DNA TGCAGTGCACCCCCCCAGCGGGGAAGAGAGACCCAGTACTTC.

The chain joins TRBV24-1 to TRBJ2-2, with D perhaps assigned TRBD1 or TRBD2 (6 bases each). The germline CDR1 and CDR2 sequences are KGHDR and SFDVKD. V was cut by 3 bases and J by 10 bases, with 14 bases left in between. This CDR3 spans 14 amino acids. The CDR3 sequence is CATSDTRGREELFF. The CDR3 DNA sequence: TGTGCCACCAGTGATACCCGGGGGCGAGAGGAGCTGTTTTTT.

The sample holds a few counts of this clonotype. This chain connects TRBV29-1 to TRBJ1-4; maybe TRBD1 (6 bases). The CDR3 consists of 12 residues. The germline V and J ends were trimmed by 4 bases and 6 bases, with 9 bases remaining between them. Germline V gene lookup returns CDR1 SQVTM and CDR2 ANQGSEA. The DNA for the CDR3 is TGCAGCGTTGGACAGGTGGATGAAAAACTGTTTTTT. Protein: CSVGQVDEKLFF.

This clonotype has a count of ten or more. The chain is built from TRBV5-1 and TRBJ1-2; D may be TRBD1 (5 bases). V lost 3 bases and J lost 3, with 15 bases in between. Germline lookup yields CDR1 SGHRS and CDR2 YFSETQ. The CDR3 has 15 residues. The CDR3: CASSSLGHPDYGYTF. DNA for the CDR3: TGCGCCAGCAGCTCCCTCGGACATCCAGACTATGGCTACACCTTC.

The chain recombines TRBV7-8 with TRBJ2-7, with TRBD1 identical over 7 bases. Germline V CDR1 and CDR2: SGHVS, FQNEAQ. The length of the CDR3 is 14 residues. The ends lost 5 bases at V and 4 bases at J; junction bases unmatched: 8. The CDR3 DNA reads as TGTGCCAGCAGCCTCGGGACAGACCTATACGAGCAGTACTTC. As protein: CASSLGTDLYEQYF.

This clonotype showed up many times. V gene TRBV18 combines with J gene TRBJ1-5, with 7 bases matching TRBD1. CDR1 is KGHSH, CDR2 LQKENI, per germline. V lost 3 bases and J lost 6; bases outside the gene matches: 5. The CDR3 runs to 14 residues. The CDR3 region is CASSPETGTQPQHF. CDR3 bases: TGTGCCAGCTCACCGGAGACAGGGACTCAGCCCCAGCATTTT. The full variable domain, in which reference TRBV18 and TRBJ1-5 provide the parts outside the CDR3, is NAGVMQNPRHLVRRRGQEARLRCSPMKGHSHVYWYRQLPEEGLKFMVYLQKENIIDESGMPKERFSAEFPKEGPSILRIQQVVRGDSAAYFCASSPETGTQPQHFGDGTRLSIL.

This clonotype came up a few times. The V gene is TRBV18, the J gene TRBJ2-5; no clear D. Germline V CDR1 and CDR2: KGHSH, LQKENI. CDR3 length: 13 amino acids. The ends were cut back, 0 bases at V and 5 bases at J, with 7 bases in the middle. The CDR3 loop is CASSPPVRETQYF. The CDR3 DNA is TGTGCCAGCTCACCACCGGTCAGGGAGACCCAGTACTTC.

The rearrangement links TRBV20-1 to TRBJ2-1; D may be TRBD2 (5 bases). Germline CDR1 reads DFQATT; CDR2 reads SNEGSKA (reference sequence). Trimming removed 5 bases from V and 9 bases from J, with 11 bases in between. This CDR3 is 11 amino acids long. The CDR3 nucleotides read TGCAGTGCTGTAGCGCCAATTGAGCAGTTCTTC. Amino acids: CSAVAPIEQFF.

This chain links TRBV27 with TRBJ1-1, with D tentatively TRBD1 (6 bases). CDR3 length: 15 amino acids. The V gene's germline CDR1 is MNHEY and CDR2 SMNVEV (reference sequence). The V gene lost 0 bases and the J gene lost 1 base, with 9 bases spanning the gap. For the CDR3, the DNA is TGTGCCAGCAGTTTATCGTGGACAGAGAACACTGAAGCTTTCTTT. Protein: CASSLSWTENTEAFF.